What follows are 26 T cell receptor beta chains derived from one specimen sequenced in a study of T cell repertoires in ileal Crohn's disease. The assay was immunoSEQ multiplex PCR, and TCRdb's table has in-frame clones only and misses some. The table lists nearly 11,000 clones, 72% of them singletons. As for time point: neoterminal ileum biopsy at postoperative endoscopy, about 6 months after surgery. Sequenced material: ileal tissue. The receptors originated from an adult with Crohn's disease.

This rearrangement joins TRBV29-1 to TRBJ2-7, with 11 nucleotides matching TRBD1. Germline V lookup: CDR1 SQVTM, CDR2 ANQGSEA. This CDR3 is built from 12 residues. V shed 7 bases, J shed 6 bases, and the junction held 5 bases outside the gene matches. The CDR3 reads CSAGQGAGEQYF. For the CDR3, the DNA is TGCAGCGCTGGACAGGGGGCCGGCGAGCAGTACTTC.

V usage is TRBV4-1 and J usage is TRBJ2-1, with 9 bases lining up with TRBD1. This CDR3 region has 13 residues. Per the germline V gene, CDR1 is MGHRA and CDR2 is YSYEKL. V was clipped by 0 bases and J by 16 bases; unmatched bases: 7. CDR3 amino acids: CASSQDIGTGCFF. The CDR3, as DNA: TGCGCCAGCAGCCAAGATATTGGGACAGGGTGTTTCTTC.

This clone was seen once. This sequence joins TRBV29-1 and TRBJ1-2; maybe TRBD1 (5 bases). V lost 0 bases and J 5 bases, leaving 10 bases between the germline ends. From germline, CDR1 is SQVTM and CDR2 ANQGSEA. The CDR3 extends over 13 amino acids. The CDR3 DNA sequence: TGCAGCGTTGAAGACGACAGAAAATATGGCTACACCTTC. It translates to CSVEDDRKYGYTF.

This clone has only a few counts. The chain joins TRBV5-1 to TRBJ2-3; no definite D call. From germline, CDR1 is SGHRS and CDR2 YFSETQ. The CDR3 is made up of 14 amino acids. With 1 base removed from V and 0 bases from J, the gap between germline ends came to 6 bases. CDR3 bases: TGCGCCAGCAGCTTGTCACAGAGCACAGATACGCAGTATTTT. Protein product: CASSLSQSTDTQYF.

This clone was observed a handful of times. CDR3 in DNA: TGTGCCAGCAGCCGACAGGGGGCTTCCGGGGAGCTGTTTTTT. As protein: CASSRQGASGELFF. This sequence joins TRBV2 and TRBJ2-2, with 10 nucleotides matching TRBD1. Germline values: CDR1 SNHLY, CDR2 FYNNEI. The V gene end was trimmed by 6 bases and the J gene end by 6 bases; junction bases not matched to a gene: 4. The CDR3 sequence is 14 residues long.

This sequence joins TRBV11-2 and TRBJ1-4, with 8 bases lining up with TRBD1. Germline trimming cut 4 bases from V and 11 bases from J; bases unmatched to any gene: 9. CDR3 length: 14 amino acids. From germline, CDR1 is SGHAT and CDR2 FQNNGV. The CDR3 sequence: CASSSREGQGKLFF. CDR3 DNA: TGTGCCAGCAGCTCACGAGAAGGACAGGGTAAACTGTTTTTT.

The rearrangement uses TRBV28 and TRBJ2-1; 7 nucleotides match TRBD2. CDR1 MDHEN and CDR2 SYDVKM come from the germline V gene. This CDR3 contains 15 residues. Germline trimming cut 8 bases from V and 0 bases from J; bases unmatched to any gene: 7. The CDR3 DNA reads TGTGCCAGCCTCCCTAGCGGAAGCTCCTACAATGAGCAGTTCTTC. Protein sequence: CASLPSGSSYNEQFF.

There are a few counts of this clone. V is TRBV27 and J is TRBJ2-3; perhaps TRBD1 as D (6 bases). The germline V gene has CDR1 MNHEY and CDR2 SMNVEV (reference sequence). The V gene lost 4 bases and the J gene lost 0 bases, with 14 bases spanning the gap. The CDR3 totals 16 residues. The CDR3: CASSSTGQGSTDTQYF. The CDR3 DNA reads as TGTGCCAGCAGTTCTACCGGGCAGGGGAGCACAGATACGCAGTATTTT.

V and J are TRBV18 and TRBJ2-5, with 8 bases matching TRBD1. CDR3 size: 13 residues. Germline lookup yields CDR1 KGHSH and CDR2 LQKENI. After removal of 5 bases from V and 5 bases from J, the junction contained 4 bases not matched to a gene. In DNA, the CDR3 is TGTGCCAGCTCATCAGGGGGCGGGGAGACCCAGTACTTC. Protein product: CASSSGGGETQYF.

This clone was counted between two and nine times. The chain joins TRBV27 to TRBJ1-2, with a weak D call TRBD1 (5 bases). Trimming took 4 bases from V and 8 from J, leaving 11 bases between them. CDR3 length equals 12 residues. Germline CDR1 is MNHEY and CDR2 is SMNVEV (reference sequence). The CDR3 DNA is TGTGCCAGCAGTTCCGGACGGGGGGGCTACACCTTC. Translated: CASSSGRGGYTF.

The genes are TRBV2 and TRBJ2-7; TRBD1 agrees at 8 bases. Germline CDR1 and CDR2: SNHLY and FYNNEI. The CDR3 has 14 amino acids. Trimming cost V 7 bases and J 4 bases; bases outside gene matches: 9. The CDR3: CASTRENRGYEQYF. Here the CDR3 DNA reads TGTGCCAGCACCCGGGAGAACAGGGGGTACGAGCAGTACTTC.

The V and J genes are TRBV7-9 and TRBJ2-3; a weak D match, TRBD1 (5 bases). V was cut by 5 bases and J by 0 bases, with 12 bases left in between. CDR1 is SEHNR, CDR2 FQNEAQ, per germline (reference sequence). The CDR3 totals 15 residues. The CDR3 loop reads CASSLRETSTDTQYF. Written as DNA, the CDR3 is TGTGCCAGCAGCCTCAGGGAAACTAGCACAGATACGCAGTATTTT.

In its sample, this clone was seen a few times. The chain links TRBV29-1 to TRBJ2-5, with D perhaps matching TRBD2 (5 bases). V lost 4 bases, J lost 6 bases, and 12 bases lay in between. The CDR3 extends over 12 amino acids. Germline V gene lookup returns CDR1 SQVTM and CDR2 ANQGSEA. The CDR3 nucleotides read TGCAGCGTTGGGCTAGCTAGTAAGACCCAGTACTTC. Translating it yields CSVGLASKTQYF.

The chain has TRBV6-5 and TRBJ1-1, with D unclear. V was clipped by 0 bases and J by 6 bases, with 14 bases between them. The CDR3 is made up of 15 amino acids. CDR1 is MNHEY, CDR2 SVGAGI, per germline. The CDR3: CASSYSPGPPAEAFF. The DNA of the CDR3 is TGTGCCAGCAGTTACTCTCCAGGCCCTCCAGCTGAAGCTTTCTTT.

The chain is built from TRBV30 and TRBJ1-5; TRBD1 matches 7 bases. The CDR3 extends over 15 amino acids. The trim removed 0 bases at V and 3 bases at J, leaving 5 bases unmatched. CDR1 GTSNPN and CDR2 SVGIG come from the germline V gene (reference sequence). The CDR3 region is CAWSVGDRLNQPQHF. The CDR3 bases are TGTGCCTGGAGTGTAGGGGACAGACTCAATCAGCCCCAGCATTTT. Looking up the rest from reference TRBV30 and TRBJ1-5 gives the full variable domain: SQTIHQWPATLVQPVGSPLSLECTVEGTSNPNLYWYRQAAGRGLQLLFYSVGIGQISSEVPQNLSASRPQDRQFILSSKKLLLSDSGFYLCAWSVGDRLNQPQHFGDGTRLSIL.

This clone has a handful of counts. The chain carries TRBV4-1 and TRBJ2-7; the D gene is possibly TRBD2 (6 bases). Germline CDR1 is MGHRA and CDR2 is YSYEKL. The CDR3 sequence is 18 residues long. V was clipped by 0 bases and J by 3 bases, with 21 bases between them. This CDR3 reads CASSQDTKAARTNYEQYF. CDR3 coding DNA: TGCGCCAGCAGCCAAGATACGAAGGCGGCTCGGACTAACTACGAGCAGTACTTC.

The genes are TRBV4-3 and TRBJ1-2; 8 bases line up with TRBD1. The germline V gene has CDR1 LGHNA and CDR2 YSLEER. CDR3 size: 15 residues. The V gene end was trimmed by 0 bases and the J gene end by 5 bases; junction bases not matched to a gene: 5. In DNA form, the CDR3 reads TGCGCCAGCAGCCAAGATGCCAGGGGGCTTTATGGCTACACCTTC. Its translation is CASSQDARGLYGYTF.

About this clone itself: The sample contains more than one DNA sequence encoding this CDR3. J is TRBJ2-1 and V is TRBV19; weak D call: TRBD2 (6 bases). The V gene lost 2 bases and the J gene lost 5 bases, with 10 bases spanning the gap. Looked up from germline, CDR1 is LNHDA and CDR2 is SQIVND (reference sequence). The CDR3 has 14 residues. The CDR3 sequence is CASSISGRDNEQFF. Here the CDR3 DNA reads TGTGCCAGTAGTATATCCGGGAGAGACAATGAGCAGTTCTTC.

This CDR3 reads CASSFQGQGSNEQYF. The CDR3 DNA reads as TGTGCCAGCAGCTTCCAGGGACAGGGATCTAACGAGCAGTACTTC. The chain is built from TRBV7-2 and TRBJ2-7, with 9 bases aligning to TRBD1. The germline gives CDR1 SGHTA, CDR2 FQGNSA. The CDR3 is 15 residues long. V gave up 3 bases and J gave up 5 bases; unmatched junction bases: 8. The full variable domain, rest sourced from reference TRBV7-2 and TRBJ2-7, is GAGVSQSPSNKVTEKGKDVELRCDPISGHTALYWYRQSLGQGLEFLIYFQGNSAPDKSGLPSDRFSAERTGGSVSTLTIQRTQQEDSAVYLCASSFQGQGSNEQYFGPGTRLTVT.

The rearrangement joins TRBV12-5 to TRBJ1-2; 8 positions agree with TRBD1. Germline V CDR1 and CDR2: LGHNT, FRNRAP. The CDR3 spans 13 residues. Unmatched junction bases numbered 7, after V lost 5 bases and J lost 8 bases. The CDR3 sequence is CASGKDRGGGYTF. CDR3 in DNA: TGTGCTAGTGGTAAAGACAGGGGAGGCGGCTACACCTTC.

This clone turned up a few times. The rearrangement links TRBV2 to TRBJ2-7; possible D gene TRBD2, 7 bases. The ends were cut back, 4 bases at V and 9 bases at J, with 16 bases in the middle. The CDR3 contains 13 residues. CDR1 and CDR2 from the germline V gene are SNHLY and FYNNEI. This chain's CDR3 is CASSGVRGAGQYF. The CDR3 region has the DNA TGTGCCAGCAGTGGTGTTCGGGGGGCTGGGCAGTACTTC.

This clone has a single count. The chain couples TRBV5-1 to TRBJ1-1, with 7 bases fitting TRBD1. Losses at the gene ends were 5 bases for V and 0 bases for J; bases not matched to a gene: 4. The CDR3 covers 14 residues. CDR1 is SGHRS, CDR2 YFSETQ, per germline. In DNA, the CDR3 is TGCGCCAGCAGTCACAGGGGAATGAACACTGAAGCTTTCTTT. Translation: CASSHRGMNTEAFF.

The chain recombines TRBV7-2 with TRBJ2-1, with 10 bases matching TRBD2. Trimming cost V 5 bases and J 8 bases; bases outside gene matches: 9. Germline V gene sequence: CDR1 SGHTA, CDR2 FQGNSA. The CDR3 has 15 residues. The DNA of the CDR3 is TGTGCCAGCAGCCCCGTAGCGGGAGGCCGGGATGAGCAGTTCTTC. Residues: CASSPVAGGRDEQFF. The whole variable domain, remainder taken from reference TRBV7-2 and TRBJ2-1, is GAGVSQSPSNKVTEKGKDVELRCDPISGHTALYWYRQSLGQGLEFLIYFQGNSAPDKSGLPSDRFSAERTGGSVSTLTIQRTQQEDSAVYLCASSPVAGGRDEQFFGPGTRLTVL.

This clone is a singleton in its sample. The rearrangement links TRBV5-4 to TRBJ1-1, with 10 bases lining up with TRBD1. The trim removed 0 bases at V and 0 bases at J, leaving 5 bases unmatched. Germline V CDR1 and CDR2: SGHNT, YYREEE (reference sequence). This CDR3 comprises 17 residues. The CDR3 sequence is CASSLEGQGRMNTEAFF. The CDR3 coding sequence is TGTGCCAGCAGCTTGGAGGGACAGGGGAGAATGAACACTGAAGCTTTCTTT.

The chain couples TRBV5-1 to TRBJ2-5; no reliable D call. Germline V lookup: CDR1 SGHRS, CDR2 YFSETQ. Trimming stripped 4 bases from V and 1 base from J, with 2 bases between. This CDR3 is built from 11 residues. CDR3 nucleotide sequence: TGCGCCAGCAGCCGCCAAGAGACCCAGTACTTC. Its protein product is CASSRQETQYF.

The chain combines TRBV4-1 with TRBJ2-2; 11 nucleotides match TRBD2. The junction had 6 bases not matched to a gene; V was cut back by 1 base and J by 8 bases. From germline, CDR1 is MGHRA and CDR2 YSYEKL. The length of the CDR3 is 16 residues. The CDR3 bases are TGCGCCAGCAGCCAAGGGACTAGCGGGTTTCGAGGGGAGCTGTTTTTT. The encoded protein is CASSQGTSGFRGELFF.